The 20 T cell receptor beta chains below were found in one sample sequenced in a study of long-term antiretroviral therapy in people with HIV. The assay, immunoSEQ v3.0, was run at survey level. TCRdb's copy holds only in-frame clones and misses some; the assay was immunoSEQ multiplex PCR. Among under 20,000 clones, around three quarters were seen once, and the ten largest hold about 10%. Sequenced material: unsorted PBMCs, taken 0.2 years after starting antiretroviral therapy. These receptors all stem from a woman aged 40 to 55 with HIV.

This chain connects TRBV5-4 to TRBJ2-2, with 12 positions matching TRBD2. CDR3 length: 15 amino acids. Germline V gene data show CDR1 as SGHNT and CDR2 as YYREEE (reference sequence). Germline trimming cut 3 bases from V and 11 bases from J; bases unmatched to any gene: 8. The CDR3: CASSSTSGGRVELFF. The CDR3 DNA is TGTGCCAGCAGCTCGACTAGCGGGGGCCGGGTAGAGCTGTTTTTT.

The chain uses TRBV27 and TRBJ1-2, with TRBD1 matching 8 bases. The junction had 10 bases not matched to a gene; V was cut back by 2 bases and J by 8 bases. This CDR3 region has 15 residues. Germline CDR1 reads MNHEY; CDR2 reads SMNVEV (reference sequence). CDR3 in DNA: TGTGCCAGCAGTTTAGTCCAGGGGGCTGGGGAAGGCTACACCTTC. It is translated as CASSLVQGAGEGYTF.

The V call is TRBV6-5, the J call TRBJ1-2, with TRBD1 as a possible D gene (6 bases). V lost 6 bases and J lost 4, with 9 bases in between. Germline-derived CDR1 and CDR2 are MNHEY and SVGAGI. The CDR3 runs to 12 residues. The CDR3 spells CASRDSPYGYTF. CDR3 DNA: TGTGCCAGCAGGGACAGCCCCTATGGCTACACCTTC.

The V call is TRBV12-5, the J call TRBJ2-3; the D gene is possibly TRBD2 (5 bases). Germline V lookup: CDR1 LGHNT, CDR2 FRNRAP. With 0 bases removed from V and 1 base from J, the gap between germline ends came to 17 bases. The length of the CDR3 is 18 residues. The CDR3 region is CASGLVRLREIGTDTQYF. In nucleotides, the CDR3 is TGTGCTAGTGGTTTGGTACGATTAAGGGAGATCGGCACAGATACGCAGTATTTT.

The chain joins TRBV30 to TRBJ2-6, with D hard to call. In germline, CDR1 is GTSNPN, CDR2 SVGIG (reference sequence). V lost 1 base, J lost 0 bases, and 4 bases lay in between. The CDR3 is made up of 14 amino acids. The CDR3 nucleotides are TGTGCCTGGAGTGAAGACTCTGGGGCCAACGTCCTGACTTTC. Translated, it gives CAWSEDSGANVLTF.

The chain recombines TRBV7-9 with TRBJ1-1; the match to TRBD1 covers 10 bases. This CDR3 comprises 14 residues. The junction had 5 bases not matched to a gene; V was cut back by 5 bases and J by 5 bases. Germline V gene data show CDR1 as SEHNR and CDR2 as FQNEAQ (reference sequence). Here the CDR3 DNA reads TGTGCCAGCAGCCGAGACAGGGGGCTGACTGAAGCTTTCTTT. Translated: CASSRDRGLTEAFF. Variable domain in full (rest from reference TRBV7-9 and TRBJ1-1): DTGVSQNPRHKITKRGQNVTFRCDPISEHNRLYWYRQTLGQGPEFLTYFQNEAQLEKSRLLSDRFSAERPKGSFSTLEIQRTEQGDSAMYLCASSRDRGLTEAFFGQGTRLTVV.

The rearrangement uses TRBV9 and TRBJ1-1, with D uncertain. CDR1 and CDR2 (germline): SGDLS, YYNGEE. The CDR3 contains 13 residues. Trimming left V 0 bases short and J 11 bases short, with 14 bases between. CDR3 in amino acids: CASSVGGPTQAFF. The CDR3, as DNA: TGTGCCAGCAGCGTAGGAGGCCCGACCCAGGCTTTCTTT.

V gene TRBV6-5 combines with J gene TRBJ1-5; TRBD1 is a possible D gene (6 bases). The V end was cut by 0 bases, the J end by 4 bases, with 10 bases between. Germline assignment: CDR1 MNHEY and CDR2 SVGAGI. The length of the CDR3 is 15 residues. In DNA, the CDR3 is TGTGCCAGCAGTTACTCGAGGGGGAAGAATCAGCCCCAGCATTTT. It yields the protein CASSYSRGKNQPQHF.

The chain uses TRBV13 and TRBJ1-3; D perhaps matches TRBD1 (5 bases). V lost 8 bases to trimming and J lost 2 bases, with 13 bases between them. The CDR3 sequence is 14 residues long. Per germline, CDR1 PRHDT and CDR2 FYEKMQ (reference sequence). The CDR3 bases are TGTGCCAGCGGAACCAGGGTTACTGGAAACACCATATATTTT. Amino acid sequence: CASGTRVTGNTIYF. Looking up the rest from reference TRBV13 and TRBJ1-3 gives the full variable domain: AAGVIQSPRHLIKEKRETATLKCYPIPRHDTVYWYQQGPGQDPQFLISFYEKMQSDKGSIPDRFSAQQFSDYHSELNMSSLELGDSALYFCASGTRVTGNTIYFGEGSWLTVV.

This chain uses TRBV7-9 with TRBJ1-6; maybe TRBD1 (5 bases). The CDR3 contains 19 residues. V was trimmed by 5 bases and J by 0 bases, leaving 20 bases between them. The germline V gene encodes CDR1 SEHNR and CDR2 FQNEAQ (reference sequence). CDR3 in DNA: TGTGCCAGCAGCGGGCGGCGGGGGGATTCGAGCTCCTATAATTCACCCCTCCACTTT. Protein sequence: CASSGRRGDSSSYNSPLHF.

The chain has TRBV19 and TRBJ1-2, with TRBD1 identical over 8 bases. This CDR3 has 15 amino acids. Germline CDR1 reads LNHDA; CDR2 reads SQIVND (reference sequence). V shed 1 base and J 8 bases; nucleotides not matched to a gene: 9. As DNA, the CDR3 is TGTGCCAGTAGTATAGGGACAGGGTTTGTACGAGGCTACACCTTC. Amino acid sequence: CASSIGTGFVRGYTF. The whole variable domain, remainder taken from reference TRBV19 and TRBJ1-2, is DGGITQSPKYLFRKEGQNVTLSCEQNLNHDAMYWYRQDPGQGLRLIYYSQIVNDFQKGDIAEGYSVSREKKESFPLTVTSAQKNPTAFYLCASSIGTGFVRGYTFGSGTRLTVV.

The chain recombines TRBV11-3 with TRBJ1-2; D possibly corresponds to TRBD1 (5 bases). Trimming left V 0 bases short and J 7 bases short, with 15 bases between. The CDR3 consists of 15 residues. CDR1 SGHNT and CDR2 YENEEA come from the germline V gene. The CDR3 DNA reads TGTGCCAGCAGCTTAGATGGAGGAGGGGAGGCTGGCTACACCTTC. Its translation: CASSLDGGGEAGYTF.

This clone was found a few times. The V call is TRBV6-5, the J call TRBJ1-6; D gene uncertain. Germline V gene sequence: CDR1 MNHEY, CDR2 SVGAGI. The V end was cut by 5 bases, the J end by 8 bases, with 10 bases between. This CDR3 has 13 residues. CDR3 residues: CASSGRTDSPLHF. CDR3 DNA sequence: TGTGCCAGCAGTGGGCGAACTGATTCACCCCTCCACTTT.

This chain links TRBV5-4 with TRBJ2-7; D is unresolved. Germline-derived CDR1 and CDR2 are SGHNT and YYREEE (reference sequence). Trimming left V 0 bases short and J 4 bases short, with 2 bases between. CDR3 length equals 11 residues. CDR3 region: CASSLGYEQYF. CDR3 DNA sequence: TGTGCCAGCAGCTTGGGATACGAGCAGTACTTC. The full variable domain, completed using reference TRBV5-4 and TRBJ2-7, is ETGVTQSPTHLIKTRGQQVTLRCSSQSGHNTVSWYQQALGQGPQFIFQYYREEENGRGNFPPRFSGLQFPNYSSELNVNALELDDSALYLCASSLGYEQYFGPGTRLTVT.

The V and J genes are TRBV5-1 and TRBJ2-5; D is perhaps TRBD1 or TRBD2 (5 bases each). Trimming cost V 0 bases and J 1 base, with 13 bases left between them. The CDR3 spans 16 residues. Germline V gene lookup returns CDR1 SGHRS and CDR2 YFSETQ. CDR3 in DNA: TGCGCCAGCAGCTTGGGGTCGGGGCCATTCCAAGAGACCCAGTACTTC. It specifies CASSLGSGPFQETQYF.

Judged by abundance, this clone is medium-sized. Written as DNA, the CDR3 is TGTGCCACACGGGACCTTTCCTATGGCTACACCTTC. It translates to CATRDLSYGYTF. The chain recombines TRBV6-1 with TRBJ1-2; TRBD1 is a possible D gene (5 bases). Germline CDR1 is MNHNS and CDR2 is SASEGT. Trimming took 10 bases from V and 4 from J, leaving 13 bases between them. CDR3 length equals 12 residues.

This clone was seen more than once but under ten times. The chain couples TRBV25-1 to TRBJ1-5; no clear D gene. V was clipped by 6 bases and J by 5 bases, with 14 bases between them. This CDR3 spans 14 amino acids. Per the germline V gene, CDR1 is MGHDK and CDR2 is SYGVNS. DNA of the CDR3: TGTGCCAGCAGCCTCTTCCAGCGAGATCAGCCCCAGCATTTT. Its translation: CASSLFQRDQPQHF.

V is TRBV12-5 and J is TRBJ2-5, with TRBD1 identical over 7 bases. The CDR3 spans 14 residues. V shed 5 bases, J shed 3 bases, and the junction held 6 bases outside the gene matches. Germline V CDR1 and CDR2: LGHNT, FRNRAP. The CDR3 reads CASGLLTGEETQYF. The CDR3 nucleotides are TGTGCTAGTGGTCTTTTAACAGGGGAAGAGACCCAGTACTTC.

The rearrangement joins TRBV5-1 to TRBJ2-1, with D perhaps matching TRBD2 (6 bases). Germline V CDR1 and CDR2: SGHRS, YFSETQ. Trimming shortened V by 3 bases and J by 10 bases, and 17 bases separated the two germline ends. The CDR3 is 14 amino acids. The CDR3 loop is CASSSLGGVLEQFF. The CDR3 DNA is TGCGCCAGCAGCTCCCTGGGGGGAGTCTTAGAGCAGTTCTTC.

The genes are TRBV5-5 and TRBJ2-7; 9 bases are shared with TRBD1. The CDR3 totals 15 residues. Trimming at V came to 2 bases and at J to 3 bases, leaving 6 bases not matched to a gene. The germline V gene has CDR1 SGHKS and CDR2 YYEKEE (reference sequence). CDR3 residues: CASSLSGQGNYEQYF. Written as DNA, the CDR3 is TGTGCCAGCAGCTTATCGGGACAGGGAAACTACGAGCAGTACTTC.